This paragraph covers one T cell receptor (beta chain) sequence. These data come from a study of PD-1 and CTLA-4 blockade in melanoma. This table comes from immunoSEQ multiplex PCR, and its TCRdb copy is limited to in-frame clones, with some not included. The data show tens of thousands of clones, approximately 90% seen once. The V end lost 2 bases, the J end lost 9 bases, and 8 bases lay between the germline ends. This CDR3 region has 12 residues. Germline V gene sequence: CDR1 SGHDN, CDR2 FVKESK. The sequences come from CD8+ T cells from peripheral blood, collected from a patient given anti-PD-1 treatment. The V gene is TRBV14, the J gene TRBJ2-1; D call uncertain. The sequence derives from a human donor with melanoma. The CDR3 sequence is CASSQWQAEQFF. DNA of the CDR3: TGTGCCAGCAGCCAATGGCAGGCTGAGCAGTTCTTC.